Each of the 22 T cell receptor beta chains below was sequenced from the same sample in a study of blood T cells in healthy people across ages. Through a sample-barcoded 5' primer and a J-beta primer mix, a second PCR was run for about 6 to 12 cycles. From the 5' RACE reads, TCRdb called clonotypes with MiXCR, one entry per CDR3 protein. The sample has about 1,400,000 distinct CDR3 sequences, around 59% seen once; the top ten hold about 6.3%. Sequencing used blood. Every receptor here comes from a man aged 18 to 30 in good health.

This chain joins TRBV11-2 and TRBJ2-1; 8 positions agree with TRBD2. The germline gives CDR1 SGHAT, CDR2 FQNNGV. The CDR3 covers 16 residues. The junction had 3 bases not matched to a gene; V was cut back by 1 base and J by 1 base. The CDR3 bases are TGTGCCAGCAGCTTAGCGGGGGGGTGGTCCTACAATGAGCAGTTCTTC. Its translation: CASSLAGGWSYNEQFF. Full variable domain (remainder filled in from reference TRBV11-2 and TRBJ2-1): EAGVAQSPRYKIIEKRQSVAFWCNPISGHATLYWYQQILGQGPKLLIQFQNNGVVDDSQLPKDRFSAERLKGVDSTLKIQPAKLEDSAVYLCASSLAGGWSYNEQFFGPGTRLTVL.

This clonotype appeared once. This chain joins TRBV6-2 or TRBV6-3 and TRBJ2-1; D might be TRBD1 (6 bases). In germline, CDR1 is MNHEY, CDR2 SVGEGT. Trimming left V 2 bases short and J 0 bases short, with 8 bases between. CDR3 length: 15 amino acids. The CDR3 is CASSYRDISYNEQFF. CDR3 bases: TGTGCCAGCAGTTACCGGGACATCTCCTACAATGAGCAGTTCTTC.

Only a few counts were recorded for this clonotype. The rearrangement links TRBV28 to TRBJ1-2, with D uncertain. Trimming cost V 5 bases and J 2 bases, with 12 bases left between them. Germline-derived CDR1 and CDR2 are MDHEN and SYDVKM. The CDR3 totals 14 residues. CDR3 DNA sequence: TGTGCCAGCAGTGTACCGACCGTCAACTATGGCTACACCTTC. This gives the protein CASSVPTVNYGYTF.

The CDR3: CASSSLGAGGQETQYF. The CDR3 DNA is TGTGCCAGCAGTTCTCTAGGAGCGGGGGGCCAAGAGACCCAGTACTTC. This rearrangement joins TRBV6-2 or TRBV6-3 to TRBJ2-5, with TRBD2 matching 9 bases. J was trimmed by 1 base and V by 4 bases; bases with no gene match: 7. Per the germline V gene, CDR1 is MNHEY and CDR2 is SVGEGT. The CDR3 loop spans 16 amino acids.

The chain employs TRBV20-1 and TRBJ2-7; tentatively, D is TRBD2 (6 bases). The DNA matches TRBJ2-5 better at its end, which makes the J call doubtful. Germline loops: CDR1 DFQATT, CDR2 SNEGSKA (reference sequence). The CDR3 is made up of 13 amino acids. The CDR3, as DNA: TGCAGTGCTAGTTCCGCGGGAAAAGAGACCCAGTACTTC. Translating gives CSASSAGKETQYF.

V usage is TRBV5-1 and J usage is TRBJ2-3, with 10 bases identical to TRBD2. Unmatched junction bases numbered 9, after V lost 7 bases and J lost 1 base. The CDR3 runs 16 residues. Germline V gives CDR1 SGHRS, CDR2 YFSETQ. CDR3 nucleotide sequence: TGCGCCAGCGCCGCTAGCGGGAGATCAGGCACAGATACGCAGTATTTT. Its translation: CASAASGRSGTDTQYF.

The CDR3 DNA sequence: TGCGCCAGCAGCCAAGGGGTGGGGACCTATGGCTACACCTTC. Its protein is CASSQGVGTYGYTF. The rearrangement links TRBV4-1 to TRBJ1-2; D is perhaps TRBD1 (5 bases). V lost 1 base to trimming and J lost 4 bases, with 10 bases between them. CDR3 size: 14 residues. CDR1 MGHRA and CDR2 YSYEKL come from the germline V gene.

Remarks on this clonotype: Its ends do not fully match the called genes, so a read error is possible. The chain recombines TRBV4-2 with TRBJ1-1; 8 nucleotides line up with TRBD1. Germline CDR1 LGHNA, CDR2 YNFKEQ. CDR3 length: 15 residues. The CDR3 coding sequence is TGTGCCGGCAGGCGTCAAGACAGGGGAGACACTGAAGCTTTCTTT. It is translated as CAGRRQDRGDTEAFF.

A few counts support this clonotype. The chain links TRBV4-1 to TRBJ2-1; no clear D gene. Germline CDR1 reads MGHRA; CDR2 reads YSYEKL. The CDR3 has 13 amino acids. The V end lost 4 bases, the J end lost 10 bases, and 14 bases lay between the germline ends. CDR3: CASSLSPPREQFF. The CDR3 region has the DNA TGCGCCAGCAGCCTTTCTCCCCCGAGGGAGCAGTTCTTC.

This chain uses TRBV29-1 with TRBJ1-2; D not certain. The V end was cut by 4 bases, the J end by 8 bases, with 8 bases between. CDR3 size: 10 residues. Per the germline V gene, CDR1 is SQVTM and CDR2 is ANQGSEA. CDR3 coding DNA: TGCAGCGTTGCGTCTGAGGGCTACACCTTC. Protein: CSVASEGYTF. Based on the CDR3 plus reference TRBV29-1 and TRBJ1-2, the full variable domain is SAVISQKPSRDICQRGTSLTIQCQVDSQVTMMFWYRQQPGQSLTLIATANQGSEATYESGFVIDKFPISRPNLTFSTLTVSNMSPEDSSIYLCSVASEGYTFGSGTRLTVV.

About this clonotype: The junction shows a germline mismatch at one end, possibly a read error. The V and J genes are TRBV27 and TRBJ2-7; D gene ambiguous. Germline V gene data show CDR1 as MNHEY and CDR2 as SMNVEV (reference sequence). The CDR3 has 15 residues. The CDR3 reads CASSFGQVGFYVQYF. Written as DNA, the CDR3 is TGTGCCAGCAGTTTTGGGCAGGTCGGGTTCTACGTGCAGTACTTC.

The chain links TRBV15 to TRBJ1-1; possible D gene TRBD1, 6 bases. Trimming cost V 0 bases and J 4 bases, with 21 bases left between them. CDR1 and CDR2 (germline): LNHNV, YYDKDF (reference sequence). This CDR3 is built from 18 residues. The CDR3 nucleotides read TGTGCCACCAGCAGAGATTGGGCGTTGCGGGGGCCCGGCACTGAAGCTTTCTTT. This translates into CATSRDWALRGPGTEAFF.

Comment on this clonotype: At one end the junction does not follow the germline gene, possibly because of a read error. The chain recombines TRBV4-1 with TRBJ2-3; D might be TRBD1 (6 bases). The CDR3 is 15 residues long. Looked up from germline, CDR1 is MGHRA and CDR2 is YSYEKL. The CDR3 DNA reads TGCGCCAGCAGCCAAGAAGTGGCAGGGGCAGATATGCAGTATTTT. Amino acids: CASSQEVAGADMQYF.

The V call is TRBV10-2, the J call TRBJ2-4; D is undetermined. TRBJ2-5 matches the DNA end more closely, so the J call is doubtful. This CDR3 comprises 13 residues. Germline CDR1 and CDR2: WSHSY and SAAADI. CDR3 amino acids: CASSEPPEETQYF. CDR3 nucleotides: TGCGCCAGCAGTGAGCCTCCTGAAGAGACCCAGTACTTC.

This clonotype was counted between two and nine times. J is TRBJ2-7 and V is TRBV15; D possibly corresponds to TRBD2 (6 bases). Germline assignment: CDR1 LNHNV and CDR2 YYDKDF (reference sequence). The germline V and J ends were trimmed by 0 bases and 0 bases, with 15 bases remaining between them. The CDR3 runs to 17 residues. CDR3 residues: CATSRDPPLASSYEQYF. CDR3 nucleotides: TGTGCCACCAGCAGAGATCCCCCCCTAGCGAGCTCCTACGAGCAGTACTTC.

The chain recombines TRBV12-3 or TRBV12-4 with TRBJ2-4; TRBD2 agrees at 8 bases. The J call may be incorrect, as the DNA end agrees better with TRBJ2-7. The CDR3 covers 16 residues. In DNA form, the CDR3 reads TGTGCCAGCAGTTTCCGAGCGGGGGCGGTGTCCTACGAGCAGTACTTC. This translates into CASSFRAGAVSYEQYF.

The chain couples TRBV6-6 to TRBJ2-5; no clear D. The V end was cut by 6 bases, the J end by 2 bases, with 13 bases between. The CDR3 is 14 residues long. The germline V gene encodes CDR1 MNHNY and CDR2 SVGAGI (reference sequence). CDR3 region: CASSLRPGQETQYF. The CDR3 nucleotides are TGTGCCAGCAGCCTACGGCCTGGGCAAGAGACCCAGTACTTC.

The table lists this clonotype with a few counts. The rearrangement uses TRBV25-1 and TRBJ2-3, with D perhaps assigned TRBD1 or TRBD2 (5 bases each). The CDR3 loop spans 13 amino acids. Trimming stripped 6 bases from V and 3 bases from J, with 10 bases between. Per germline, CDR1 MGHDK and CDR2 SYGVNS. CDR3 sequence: CASRRGWTDTQYF. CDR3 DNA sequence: TGTGCCAGCAGGAGGGGATGGACAGATACGCAGTATTTT.

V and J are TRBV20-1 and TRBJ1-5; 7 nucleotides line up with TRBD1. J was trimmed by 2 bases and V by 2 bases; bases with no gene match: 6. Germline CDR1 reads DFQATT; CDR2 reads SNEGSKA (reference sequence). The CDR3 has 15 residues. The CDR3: CSARPPRGGNQPQHF. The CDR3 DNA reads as TGCAGTGCTAGACCCCCCAGGGGGGGCAATCAGCCCCAGCATTTT.

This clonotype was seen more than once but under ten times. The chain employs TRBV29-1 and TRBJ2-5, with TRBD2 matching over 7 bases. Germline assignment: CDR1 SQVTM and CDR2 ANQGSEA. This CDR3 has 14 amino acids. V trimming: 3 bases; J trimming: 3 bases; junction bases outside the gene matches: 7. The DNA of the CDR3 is TGCAGCGTTGATTGTGGGGGGGATAAAGAGACCCAGTACTTC. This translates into CSVDCGGDKETQYF.

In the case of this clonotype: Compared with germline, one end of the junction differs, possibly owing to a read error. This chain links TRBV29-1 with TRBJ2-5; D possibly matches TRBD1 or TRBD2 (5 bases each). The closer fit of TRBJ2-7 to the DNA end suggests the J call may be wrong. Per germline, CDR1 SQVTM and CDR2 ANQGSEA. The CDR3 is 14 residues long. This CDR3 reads CSVQDPTGGGEQYF. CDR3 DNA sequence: TGCAGCGTTCAAGATCCAACCGGTGGGGGCGAGCAGTACTTC.

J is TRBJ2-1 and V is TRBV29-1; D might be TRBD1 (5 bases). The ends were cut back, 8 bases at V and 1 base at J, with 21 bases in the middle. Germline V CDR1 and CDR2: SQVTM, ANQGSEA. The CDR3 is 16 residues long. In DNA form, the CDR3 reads TGCAGCACCCCAGGAGATCAGGGTTTTTCCTACAATGAGCAGTTCTTC. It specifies CSTPGDQGFSYNEQFF.